This TCR beta chain was captured in a study of T cells in Graves' hyperthyroidism and ophthalmopathy (dated by TCRdb to about 2019). Regarding the study in general: A discovery cohort of about 100 patients, about 40 with Graves' ophthalmopathy and about 58 with stable Graves' hyperthyroidism, was used to find distinguishing TCR V-J signatures. An independent validation cohort of around 20 hyperthyroidism patients and 17 patients who later progressed to ophthalmopathy tested prospective prediction of ophthalmopathy. The paper describes TCR Vbeta CDR3 sequencing of about 140 peripheral blood samples, made up of some 40 ophthalmopathy patients, some 76 hyperthyroidism patients and roughly 17 progressor patients. Following sampling, methimazole starting at 30 mg daily was given to hyperthyroidism patients, and high-dose intravenous methylprednisolone was given to ophthalmopathy patients. In about 6 Graves' hyperthyroidism patients, the study also compared T-cell repertoires from thyroid tissue with T-cell repertoires from blood. The roughly 90 discovery patients were divided at random into training and test sets in a 7:3 ratio. On the study overall, not on this receptor specifically: In validation, the model predicted progression to ophthalmopathy with around 71% sensitivity and 72% to 85% specificity, a median of 6.5 months before onset. Most expanded thyroid clonotypes (frequency above 0.001) were also found in blood, which suggests that blood repertoires may mirror thyroid immune responses. A 13 V-J signature model separated ophthalmopathy from stable hyperthyroidism, with just over 85% sensitivity and 81.08% specificity in cross-validation and 80%/75% in testing. No statistical method was used to fix the sample size in advance, and group allocation was not hidden from the investigators.

On this clonotype: This clone's antigen is unknown. Nothing much larger sits one base from this clone, and base qualities are not available.

TCR beta CDR3 regions were amplified from RNA transcripts. For the first round of RT-PCR on the TCR CDR3, the HTBI primer set was used together with the Qiagen OneStep RT-PCR kit. Libraries were constructed in a second round of multiplex PCR, after which size selection and purification were performed. Sequencing of the libraries was done on an Illumina HiSeq2000 using paired-end 100 bp reads. Per the original workflow: SOAPnuke was used to process the raw data, with reads discarded if the reads contained adapters or uncalled bases, had a mean Phred below 15, or lacked an exact constant-primer or identifier match. COPE v1.2.5 was used to merge the high-quality paired reads, and each unique nucleotide sequence was defined as a clonotype. MiTCR v1.1 was used to align the clonotypes against IMGT TRBV, TRBD and TRBJ reference segments. Only V-J combinations with frequency above 0.0001, covering 99% to 99.2% of repertoires, were analysed. A TCS score was defined as the ratio of F50 (clonal expansion) to E x V (chaos), with BLOSUM62-based TCRdist applied between CDR3 peptides within each V-J. Welch's t-statistics and random forest reduced fewer than 550 V-J features to 10 to 15, which were used in a naive Bayes classifier (R e1071). The Morisita-Horn index was used to measure how similar the thyroid and blood repertoires were. TCRdb's own reprocessing of the public reads used fastp at Q25 and MiXCR and kept productive beta chains. Rows merge per CDR3 protein into single entries with the most common DNA and genes. It is TCRdb's table, rather than the study itself, that gives the V and J calls and clone size. Within this sample are approximately 700,000 distinct CDR3 sequences, with 45% of them counted one time only. Less than 9% of the sample goes to the ten largest clones.

Patients with uncontrolled infections, other autoimmune diseases, pregnancy or lactation were excluded. Diagnoses relied on clinical symptoms, serum thyroxine and TRAb, thyroid ultrasound and orbital computed tomography. Trizol reagent was used to extract total RNA, and RNA quality was then checked on an Agilent 2100 Bioanalyzer. V is shortened by 1 base, J by 5 bases, and the region joining them spans 8 bases. In the germline V gene, CDR1 corresponds to SGHTA and CDR2 to FQGTGA. The CDR3 runs 13 amino acids, cysteine and phenylalanine included. Just the 39-base CDR3 DNA is kept, in frame starting at base 1.

The rearrangement combines TRBV7-3 with TRBJ2-5; no confident D gene assignment can be made. This TCR was sampled from an adult man with Graves' disease, either hyperthyroidism or ophthalmopathy (not recorded which). Sequencing input: peripheral blood or thyroid tissue (not recorded which). This receptor carries the CDR3 CASSLSPGETQYF. The sequenced DNA: TGTGCCAGCAGCTTAAGTCCCGGGGAGACCCAGTACTTC.